This T cell receptor beta chain was observed in a study of response to subunit inactivated influenza vaccine. General observations from the study: The authors suggested that few new T cells are recruited per seasonal influenza vaccination.

The length of the CDR3 is 14 residues. Trimming pared 3 bases from V and 4 bases from J, leaving 13 bases between. In germline, CDR1 is SGHRS, CDR2 YFSETQ. Points on this clonotype: Its antigen remains unknown.

A single record per CDR3 protein comes from TCRdb applying MiXCR to the RT-PCR reads. The sample lists approximately 700,000 distinct CDR3 sequences, around 16% occurring once. The specimen comprised PBMCs from blood, sampled less than 13 days after vaccination. This TCR was recovered from a man in his fifties or sixties who received an inactivated influenza vaccine. The genes are TRBV5-1 and TRBJ1-2; the D is unclear. The CDR3 sequence: CASSSTDPPYGYTF. The CDR3 coding sequence is TGCGCCAGCAGCTCCACCGACCCCCCCTATGGCTACACCTTC. Full variable domain (rest looked up from reference TRBV5-1 and TRBJ1-2): KAGVTQTPRYLIKTRGQQVTLSCSPISGHRSVSWYQQTPGQGLQFLFEYFSETQRNKGNFPGRFSGRQFSNSRSEMNVSTLELGDSALYLCASSSTDPPYGYTFGSGTRLTVV.